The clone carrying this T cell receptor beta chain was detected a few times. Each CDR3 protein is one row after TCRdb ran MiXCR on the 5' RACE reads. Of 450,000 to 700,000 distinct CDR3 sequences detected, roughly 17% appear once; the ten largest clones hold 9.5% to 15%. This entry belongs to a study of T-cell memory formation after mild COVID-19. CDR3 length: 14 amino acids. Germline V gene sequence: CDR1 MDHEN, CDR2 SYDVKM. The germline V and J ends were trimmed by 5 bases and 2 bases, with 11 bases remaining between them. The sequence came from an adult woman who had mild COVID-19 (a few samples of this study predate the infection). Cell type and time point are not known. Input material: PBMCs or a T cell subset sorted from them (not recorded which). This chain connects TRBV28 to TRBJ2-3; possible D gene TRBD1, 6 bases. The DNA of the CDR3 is TGTGCCAGCAGTGAACAGGGATTCACAGATACGCAGTATTTT. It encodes CASSEQGFTDTQYF.